The clone carrying this T cell receptor (beta chain) was seen more than once but under ten times. TCRdb analysed the 5' RACE reads with MiXCR anew, one entry per CDR3 protein. The table has over 95,000 distinct CDR3 sequences, approximately 16% seen once. This specimen comes from a study of T cells of healthy individuals. The V gene lost 2 bases and the J gene lost 4 bases, with 6 bases spanning the gap. This CDR3 has 13 amino acids. Germline lookup yields CDR1 MNHEY and CDR2 SVGEGT. The clonotype originates from a human donor in good health. The chain combines TRBV6-2 or TRBV6-3 with TRBJ2-1; tentatively, D is TRBD1 (6 bases). The CDR3 DNA reads TGTGCCAGCAGTTACCAGGGGTACAATGAGCAGTTCTTC. This codes for CASSYQGYNEQFF.